One sample yielded the 31 T cell receptor beta chains listed below, sequenced in a study of T cell responses to AZD1222 COVID-19 vaccine. Using immunoSEQ multiplex PCR, the repertoire was profiled, and TCRdb retains in-frame clones only, with some absent. The repertoire holds 150,000 to 200,000 clones, approximately 86% seen once, with 11% in the top ten. The starting material was peripheral blood, obtained 28 days after the second AZD1222 dose. The receptors here all came from an adult who received the AZD1222 COVID-19 vaccine.

This chain uses TRBV5-1 with TRBJ2-1; TRBD2 aligns across 8 bases. This CDR3 contains 14 residues. Germline V CDR1 and CDR2: SGHRS, YFSETQ. V trimming: 5 bases; J trimming: 6 bases; junction bases outside the gene matches: 7. CDR3: CASRVSGGGNEQFF. CDR3 bases: TGCGCCAGCAGGGTCAGCGGGGGTGGCAATGAGCAGTTCTTC.

The rearrangement joins TRBV5-4 to TRBJ2-5, with 11 bases fitting TRBD2. After removal of 4 bases from V and 7 bases from J, the junction contained 12 bases not matched to a gene. The CDR3 totals 16 residues. The V gene's germline CDR1 is SGHNT and CDR2 YYREEE (reference sequence). The CDR3 DNA is TGTGCCAGCAGCCCCTATAGCGGGGGGGCCCTCGGGACCCAGTACTTC. This gives the protein CASSPYSGGALGTQYF.

The chain couples TRBV3-1 (or the pseudogene TRBV3-2) to TRBJ2-2; D gene unclear. The germline CDR1 and CDR2 sequences are LGHDT and YNNKEL (reference sequence). V lost 0 bases and J 4 bases, leaving 9 bases between the germline ends. The CDR3 has 15 residues. As DNA, the CDR3 is TGTGCCAGCAGCCAAGATGCCTCATCCACCGGGGAGCTGTTTTTT. Protein product: CASSQDASSTGELFF.

The chain joins TRBV2 to TRBJ2-7; no clear D. Trimming cost V 4 bases and J 3 bases, with 7 bases left between them. Germline V gene lookup returns CDR1 SNHLY and CDR2 FYNNEI. CDR3 size: 12 residues. The CDR3 DNA is TGTGCCAGCAGTGTCTTAGGCTACGAGCAGTACTTC. This sequence encodes CASSVLGYEQYF.

This clone was seen a single time. One junction end does not reproduce the germline sequence, and a read error may be involved. This chain links TRBV7-7 with TRBJ2-5; a weak D match, TRBD2 (6 bases). The CDR3 runs to 15 residues. Germline V gene lookup returns CDR1 SSHAT and CDR2 FNYEAQ (reference sequence). Here the CDR3 DNA reads TGTGCTAGCAGCCAAGGTAGACTAGACCAAGAGACCCAGTACTTC. Translation gives CASSQGRLDQETQYF. Variable domain in full (rest from reference TRBV7-7 and TRBJ2-5): GAGVSQSPRYKVTKRGQDVTLRCDPISSHATLYWYQQALGQGPEFLTYFNYEAQPDKSGLPSDRFSAERPEGSISTLTIQRTEQRDSAMYRCASSQGRLDQETQYFGPGTRLLVL.

The CDR3 DNA sequence: TGTGCCAGCAGCTTCGGGACAGTCGAATACGAGCAGTACTTC. Residues: CASSFGTVEYEQYF. This chain joins TRBV7-2 and TRBJ2-7, with 7 bases aligning to TRBD1. Germline CDR1 is SGHTA and CDR2 is FQGNSA. The length of the CDR3 is 14 residues. Germline trimming cut 3 bases from V and 4 bases from J; bases unmatched to any gene: 6.

CDR3 sequence: CASSLAHGTQYF. Here the CDR3 DNA reads TGTGCCAGCAGCTTGGCACACGGTACGCAGTATTTT. V usage is TRBV5-6 and J usage is TRBJ2-3; D is undetermined. The ends were cut back, 0 bases at V and 8 bases at J, with 7 bases in the middle. The CDR3 contains 12 residues. Germline loops: CDR1 SGHDT, CDR2 YYEEEE.

The chain joins TRBV14 to TRBJ2-7; D is uncertain. The CDR3 extends over 13 amino acids. V lost 0 bases, J lost 6 bases, and 9 bases lay in between. CDR1 and CDR2 from the germline V gene are SGHDN and FVKESK. The CDR3 region has the DNA TGTGCCAGCAGCCAAGATCTCTTGCGCGAGCAGTACTTC. Its translation is CASSQDLLREQYF.

This sequence joins TRBV7-3 and TRBJ2-3; 7 positions match TRBD2. Per the germline V gene, CDR1 is SGHTA and CDR2 is FQGTGA. V trimming: 4 bases; J trimming: 4 bases; junction bases outside the gene matches: 5. This CDR3 spans 14 amino acids. The CDR3 region has the DNA TGTGCCAGCAGCTCCGGACTAGGTGCAGATACGCAGTATTTT. This translates into CASSSGLGADTQYF.

V gene TRBV10-3 combines with J gene TRBJ2-7; 12 bases agree with TRBD2. Germline CDR1 and CDR2: ENHRY and SYGVKD. The length of the CDR3 is 14 residues. V lost 10 bases to trimming and J lost 0 bases; unmatched junction nucleotides: 4. Here the CDR3 DNA reads TGTGCCACCGGACTAGCGGGAAACTCCTACGAGCAGTACTTC. Its translation is CATGLAGNSYEQYF.

This clone was counted once. The genes are TRBV9 and TRBJ1-3, with D maybe TRBD1 (5 bases). CDR1 is SGDLS, CDR2 YYNGEE, per germline. V dropped 7 bases and J dropped 4 bases, with 12 bases sitting between them. The CDR3 has 13 residues. This CDR3 reads CASGRGVGNTIYF. The CDR3 region has the DNA TGTGCCAGCGGTCGGGGGGTCGGAAACACCATATATTTT. Using reference TRBV9 and TRBJ1-3 for the parts outside the CDR3, the full variable domain is DSGVTQTPKHLITATGQRVTLRCSPRSGDLSVYWYQQSLDQGLQFLIQYYNGEERAKGNILERFSAQQFPDLHSELNLSSLELGDSALYFCASGRGVGNTIYFGEGSWLTVV.

This chain joins TRBV4-3 and TRBJ2-5; TRBD1 or TRBD2 may be the D gene (5 bases each). The CDR3 spans 17 residues. The V end lost 4 bases, the J end lost 4 bases, and 22 bases lay between the germline ends. CDR1 is LGHNA, CDR2 YSLEER, per germline. CDR3 in DNA: TGCGCCAGCAGCCTTTCCCAACCGGGGACCGAGAGAGAGACCCAGTACTTC. Protein: CASSLSQPGTERETQYF.

V is TRBV5-1 and J is TRBJ2-7; 9 nucleotides line up with TRBD2. V shed 5 bases and J 5 bases; nucleotides not matched to a gene: 8. Germline values: CDR1 SGHRS, CDR2 YFSETQ. The CDR3 is 14 amino acids. CDR3 sequence (DNA): TGCGCCAGCAGACAGAGCGGGGGGATGAACGAGCAGTACTTC. As protein: CASRQSGGMNEQYF.

The chain combines TRBV5-1 with TRBJ2-7; D might be TRBD2 (6 bases). The CDR3 totals 14 residues. CDR1 and CDR2 (germline): SGHRS, YFSETQ. Trimming shortened V by 1 base and J by 2 bases, and 10 bases separated the two germline ends. The CDR3 loop reads CASSLQEGPYEQYF. In DNA form, the CDR3 reads TGCGCCAGCAGCTTGCAGGAGGGACCCTACGAGCAGTACTTC.

The V and J genes are TRBV7-9 and TRBJ1-2; D remains unclear. V was pared by 0 bases and J by 9 bases, with 11 bases between. Germline V gene lookup returns CDR1 SEHNR and CDR2 FQNEAQ (reference sequence). The CDR3 sequence is 13 residues long. In nucleotides, the CDR3 is TGTGCCAGCAGCTTAGCGCGGAGACATAGCTACACCTTC. This codes for CASSLARRHSYTF.

This clone was observed a handful of times. This chain joins TRBV10-3 and TRBJ2-7; 7 bases align to TRBD1. This CDR3 spans 15 amino acids. Germline values: CDR1 ENHRY, CDR2 SYGVKD. Unmatched junction bases numbered 7, after V lost 2 bases and J lost 3 bases. CDR3 DNA sequence: TGTGCCATCAGTGAGGACAGGGTGGCCGTCTACGAGCAGTACTTC. Protein: CAISEDRVAVYEQYF.

The gene calls are TRBV5-4 and TRBJ1-1, with D possibly being TRBD1 (5 bases). The CDR3 sequence is 15 residues long. Trimming stripped 4 bases from V and 5 bases from J, with 18 bases between. The germline V gene has CDR1 SGHNT and CDR2 YYREEE (reference sequence). This CDR3 is CASSLGLQGGTEAFF. Here the CDR3 DNA reads TGTGCCAGCAGCCTCGGTCTTCAGGGTGGGACTGAAGCTTTCTTT.

On this clone itself: One end of the junction varies from germline; a read error may be responsible. This chain links TRBV9 with TRBJ1-2; D remains ambiguous. Germline assignment: CDR1 SGDLS and CDR2 YYNGEE. The CDR3 sequence is 11 residues long. The CDR3 region is CASSANHGYTF. CDR3 in DNA: TGTGCCAGCAGCGCTAACCATGGCTACACCTTC.

The V gene is TRBV19, the J gene TRBJ1-2; D not certain. The V end lost 6 bases, the J end lost 4 bases, and 18 bases lay between the germline ends. CDR1 is LNHDA and CDR2 is SQIVND in the germline V gene (reference sequence). The CDR3 runs 15 residues. The CDR3 spells CASSSQLGGFYGYTF. Here the CDR3 DNA reads TGTGCCAGTAGCTCCCAACTGGGCGGATTCTATGGCTACACCTTC.

This clone has just one count. The CDR3 DNA sequence: TGTGCCAGCAGCTTCGCCTTGAACACTGAAGCTTTCTTT. This encodes CASSFALNTEAFF. This chain joins TRBV9 and TRBJ1-1; D gene uncertain. The CDR3 sequence is 13 residues long. V lost 4 bases and J lost 0, with 7 bases in between. Germline values: CDR1 SGDLS, CDR2 YYNGEE.

J is TRBJ2-1 and V is TRBV9; possibly TRBD1 or TRBD2 for D (5 bases each). The CDR3 is 17 residues long. The ends were cut back, 4 bases at V and 4 bases at J, with 21 bases in the middle. The germline CDR1 and CDR2 sequences are SGDLS and YYNGEE. Written as DNA, the CDR3 is TGTGCCAGCAGCACCACCTCGGGGCTTACCTTTTACAATGAGCAGTTCTTC. It translates to CASSTTSGLTFYNEQFF.

The chain employs TRBV18 and TRBJ2-3; D uncertain. CDR1 KGHSH and CDR2 LQKENI come from the germline V gene. The CDR3 totals 14 residues. V lost 3 bases, J lost 3 bases, and 10 bases lay in between. The CDR3 sequence: CASSPATDTDTQYF. The CDR3, as DNA: TGTGCCAGCTCACCCGCGACGGATACAGATACGCAGTATTTT.

The chain combines TRBV2 with TRBJ2-7; a possible D gene is TRBD1 (6 bases). Trimming pared 7 bases from V and 4 bases from J, leaving 8 bases between. The CDR3 runs 11 residues. The germline V gene has CDR1 SNHLY and CDR2 FYNNEI. The CDR3 loop reads CASNRDYEQYF. The CDR3 DNA reads TGTGCCAGCAACAGGGATTACGAGCAGTACTTC.

The CDR3 loop is CASRPTGTLGETQYF. The CDR3 coding sequence is TGTGCCAGCAGACCAACCGGGACCCTAGGAGAGACCCAGTACTTC. This chain joins TRBV5-6 and TRBJ2-5, with D possibly being TRBD1 or TRBD2 (5 bases each). CDR3 length: 15 residues. CDR1 SGHDT and CDR2 YYEEEE come from the germline V gene. The V gene lost 5 bases and the J gene lost 4 bases, with 18 bases spanning the gap.

In the case of this clone: An end of the junction does not agree with germline; a read error may underlie this. The chain joins TRBV19 to TRBJ1-6, with a possible D match to TRBD1 (5 bases). Germline V lookup: CDR1 LNHDA, CDR2 SQIVND (reference sequence). The CDR3 totals 16 residues. CDR3 bases: TGTGCCAGTAGTATAAAACAGGCCTCCTATAATTCACCTCTCCACTTT. Encoded protein: CASSIKQASYNSPLHF.

The chain is built from TRBV15 and TRBJ1-1, with D uncertain. The CDR3 totals 14 residues. Germline CDR1 LNHNV, CDR2 YYDKDF (reference sequence). The V gene lost 2 bases and the J gene lost 1 base, with 8 bases spanning the gap. CDR3 coding DNA: TGTGCCACCAGCAGATTCCAAGAGAACACTGAAGCTTTCTTT. It specifies CATSRFQENTEAFF.

In DNA form, the CDR3 reads TGTGCCAGTAGCACCCGGACAGCTTTCACCGGGGAGCTGTTTTTT. Translated: CASSTRTAFTGELFF. This sequence joins TRBV19 and TRBJ2-2; D is perhaps TRBD1 (6 bases). Germline assignment: CDR1 LNHDA and CDR2 SQIVND (reference sequence). Trimming cost V 6 bases and J 4 bases, with 15 bases left between them. This CDR3 contains 15 residues.

V usage is TRBV7-8 and J usage is TRBJ1-1; TRBD1 might be the D (6 bases). Germline CDR1 is SGHVS and CDR2 is FQNEAQ. The V end was cut by 2 bases, the J end by 11 bases, with 18 bases between. The CDR3 length is 14 residues. CDR3 bases: TGTGCCAGCAGCTTACCAGGACAGAGCAGGACGGCTTTCTTT. Translation gives CASSLPGQSRTAFF.

V is TRBV19 and J is TRBJ2-7; D ambiguous. Trimming left V 8 bases short and J 2 bases short, with 4 bases between. The length of the CDR3 is 10 residues. Germline lookup yields CDR1 LNHDA and CDR2 SQIVND (reference sequence). This chain's CDR3 is CASGTYEQYF. CDR3 DNA sequence: TGTGCCAGTGGCACCTACGAGCAGTACTTC. The variable domain in full, with the rest retrieved from reference TRBV19 and TRBJ2-7, is DGGITQSPKYLFRKEGQNVTLSCEQNLNHDAMYWYRQDPGQGLRLIYYSQIVNDFQKGDIAEGYSVSREKKESFPLTVTSAQKNPTAFYLCASGTYEQYFGPGTRLTVT.

The chain carries TRBV9 and TRBJ2-3; the match to TRBD2 covers 10 bases. J gave up 7 bases and V 0 bases, and 11 bases lay outside the gene matches. Looked up from germline, CDR1 is SGDLS and CDR2 is YYNGEE. The CDR3 contains 17 residues. CDR3 protein: CASSVEVGLAGVYTQYF. The CDR3 DNA is TGTGCCAGCAGCGTAGAGGTTGGCCTAGCGGGGGTCTATACGCAGTATTTT.

The genes are TRBV6-5 and TRBJ1-2, with a weak D call TRBD1 (5 bases). Germline V gene data show CDR1 as MNHEY and CDR2 as SVGAGI. The CDR3 is made up of 15 amino acids. V was pared by 2 bases and J by 0 bases, with 10 bases between. The CDR3 region is CASSYGTPPNYGYTF. The CDR3 DNA reads TGTGCCAGCAGTTACGGGACGCCTCCTAACTATGGCTACACCTTC.